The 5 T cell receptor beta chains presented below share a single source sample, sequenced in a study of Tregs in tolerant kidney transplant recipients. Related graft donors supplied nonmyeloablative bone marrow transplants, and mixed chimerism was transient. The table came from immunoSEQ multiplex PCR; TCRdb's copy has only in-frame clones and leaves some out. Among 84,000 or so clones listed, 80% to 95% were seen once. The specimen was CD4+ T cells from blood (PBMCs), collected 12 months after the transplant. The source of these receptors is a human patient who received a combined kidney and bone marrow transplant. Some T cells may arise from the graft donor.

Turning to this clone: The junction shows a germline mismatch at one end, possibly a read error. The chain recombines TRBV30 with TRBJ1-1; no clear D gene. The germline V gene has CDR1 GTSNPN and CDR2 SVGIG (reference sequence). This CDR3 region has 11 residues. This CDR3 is CAWSPPGGGTF. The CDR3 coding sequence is TGTGCCTGGAGTCCCCCGGGAGGTGGAACCTTT.

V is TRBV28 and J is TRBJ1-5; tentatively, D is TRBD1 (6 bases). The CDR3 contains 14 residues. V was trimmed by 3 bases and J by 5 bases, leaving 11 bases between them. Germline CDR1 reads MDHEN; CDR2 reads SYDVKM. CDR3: CASSFQQGHQPQHF. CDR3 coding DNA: TGTGCCAGCAGTTTTCAACAGGGACATCAGCCCCAGCATTTT. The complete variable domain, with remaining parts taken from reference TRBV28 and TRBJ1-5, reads DVKVTQSSRYLVKRTGEKVFLECVQDMDHENMFWYRQDPGLGLRLIYFSYDVKMKEKGDIPEGYSVSREKKERFSLILESASTNQTSMYLCASSFQQGHQPQHFGDGTRLSIL.

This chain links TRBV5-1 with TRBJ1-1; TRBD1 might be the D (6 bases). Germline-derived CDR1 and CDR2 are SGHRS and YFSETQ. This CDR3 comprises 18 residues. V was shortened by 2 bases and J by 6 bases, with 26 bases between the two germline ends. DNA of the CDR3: TGCGCCAGCAGCTTTAGCAATGAGGTAAACAGGGTCCAAGCTGAAGCTTTCTTT. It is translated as CASSFSNEVNRVQAEAFF.

Written as DNA, the CDR3 is TGCAGCGTTGTCTGGGGCGGCCAGCCCCAGCATTTT. Amino acids: CSVVWGGQPQHF. V is TRBV29-1 and J is TRBJ1-5; tentative D call: TRBD1 (5 bases). V shed 4 bases and J shed 7 bases, with 11 bases lying between them. The CDR3 covers 12 residues. Germline CDR1 reads SQVTM; CDR2 reads ANQGSEA.

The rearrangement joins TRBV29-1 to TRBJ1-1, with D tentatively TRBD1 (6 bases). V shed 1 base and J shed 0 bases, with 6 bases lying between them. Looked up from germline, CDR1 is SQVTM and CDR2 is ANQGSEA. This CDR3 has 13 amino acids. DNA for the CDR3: TGCAGCGTTGAAGGACAGGTGAACACTGAAGCTTTCTTT. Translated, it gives CSVEGQVNTEAFF.